One sample yielded the 21 T cell receptor beta chains listed below, sequenced in a study of CD8+ T cells in alopecia areata. Treatment described: oral pan-JAK inhibitor, 5-10 mg twice daily. Peripheral blood and lesional scalp punch biopsies came from alopecia areata patients. Reverse transcription of extracted RNA yielded cDNA, which provided the sequencing template. Assay used: immunoSEQ multiplex PCR; TCRdb lists only in-frame clones, some missing. The sample comprises some 4,000 clones, about three fifths of which are singletons, and approximately 10% rests with the top ten. Sequencing used skin, obtained at week 4, from a patient treated with tofacitinib. These TCRs come from a human donor with alopecia areata.

By share, this clone ranks as large. The V and J genes are TRBV18 and TRBJ2-7; no clear D. Per germline, CDR1 KGHSH and CDR2 LQKENI. This CDR3 contains 12 residues. Trimming left V 1 base short and J 7 bases short, with 8 bases between. CDR3 sequence reads: CASSPQSAEQYF. Here the CDR3 DNA reads TGTGCCAGCTCACCACAATCAGCTGAGCAGTACTTC.

This clone has more than one count but fewer than ten. This chain connects TRBV6-1 to TRBJ1-3; no clear D gene. Trimming removed 5 bases from V and 0 bases from J, with 8 bases in between. Germline V gives CDR1 MNHNS, CDR2 SASEGT. This CDR3 is 14 amino acids long. CDR3 in DNA: TGTGCCAGCAGTTTACAGAACTCTGGAAACACCATATATTTT. The encoded protein is CASSLQNSGNTIYF.

The V gene is TRBV13, the J gene TRBJ1-1; no clear D gene. The CDR3 totals 12 residues. Germline CDR1 reads PRHDT; CDR2 reads FYEKMQ (reference sequence). V was trimmed by 2 bases and J by 4 bases, leaving 5 bases between them. CDR3 DNA sequence: TGTGCCAGCAGCTTAATCCGCACTGAAGCTTTCTTT. Its translation: CASSLIRTEAFF. Looking up the rest from reference TRBV13 and TRBJ1-1 gives the full variable domain: AAGVIQSPRHLIKEKRETATLKCYPIPRHDTVYWYQQGPGQDPQFLISFYEKMQSDKGSIPDRFSAQQFSDYHSELNMSSLELGDSALYFCASSLIRTEAFFGQGTRLTVV.

The chain couples TRBV18 to TRBJ1-2; no clear D. The CDR3 has 14 residues. Germline-derived CDR1 and CDR2 are KGHSH and LQKENI. The germline V and J ends were trimmed by 1 base and 3 bases, with 9 bases remaining between them. CDR3: CASSPQWLDYGYTF. The DNA for the CDR3 is TGTGCCAGCTCACCACAGTGGTTGGACTATGGCTACACCTTC.

The chain has TRBV9 and TRBJ2-7; tentatively, D is TRBD1 (5 bases). V was trimmed by 5 bases and J by 5 bases, leaving 14 bases between them. The CDR3 covers 13 residues. From germline, CDR1 is SGDLS and CDR2 YYNGEE. CDR3 nucleotides: TGTGCCAGCAGTCCCAGGGATCTCCACGAGCAGTACTTC. Amino acids: CASSPRDLHEQYF.

This rearrangement joins TRBV7-9 to TRBJ1-5, with 9 bases identical to TRBD1. V gave up 3 bases and J gave up 15 bases; unmatched junction bases: 9. The CDR3 covers 13 residues. Germline CDR1 is SEHNR and CDR2 is FQNEAQ (reference sequence). Here the CDR3 reads CASSFRQGTGMHF. CDR3 bases: TGTGCCAGCAGCTTCCGGCAGGGGACAGGGATGCATTTT.

In this sample, this clone turned up a few times. This chain joins TRBV10-2 and TRBJ2-1; D is possibly TRBD2 (6 bases). Germline V gives CDR1 WSHSY, CDR2 SAAADI. Trimming removed 5 bases from V and 3 bases from J, with 17 bases in between. The CDR3 contains 16 residues. CDR3: CASSKKGLRNYNEQFF. CDR3 coding DNA: TGCGCCAGCAGTAAGAAGGGACTCCGAAACTACAATGAGCAGTTCTTC.

This chain uses TRBV7-2 with TRBJ2-7; the D gene is possibly TRBD2 (6 bases). The V and J ends lost 4 bases and 2 bases respectively, with 9 bases between them. CDR3 length: 13 residues. In germline, CDR1 is SGHTA, CDR2 FQGNSA. The CDR3 loop is CASSSSGAYEQYF. As DNA, the CDR3 is TGTGCCAGCAGCTCTTCGGGAGCCTACGAGCAGTACTTC.

The rearrangement uses TRBV11-2 and TRBJ2-3; D is ambiguous. CDR3 length equals 15 residues. Germline loops: CDR1 SGHAT, CDR2 FQNNGV. The V end was cut by 3 bases, the J end by 0 bases, with 10 bases between. The CDR3 DNA is TGTGCCAGCAGCTTCACGGGTACTAGCACAGATACGCAGTATTTT. This sequence encodes CASSFTGTSTDTQYF.

The chain combines TRBV4-1 with TRBJ2-7; D is perhaps TRBD2 (5 bases). V was shortened by 2 bases and J by 4 bases, with 15 bases between the two germline ends. The CDR3 totals 15 residues. Germline V gene sequence: CDR1 MGHRA, CDR2 YSYEKL. The CDR3 DNA reads as TGCGCCAGCAGCCAATTCCCACTAGATTCTTACGAGCAGTACTTC. Its translation is CASSQFPLDSYEQYF.

V usage is TRBV7-6 and J usage is TRBJ2-7; 10 bases line up with TRBD1. V shed 7 bases, J shed 5 bases, and the junction held 8 bases outside the gene matches. The CDR3 consists of 14 residues. From germline, CDR1 is SGHVS and CDR2 FNYEAQ. CDR3 in amino acids: CASTLQTGGNEQYF. As DNA, the CDR3 is TGTGCCAGCACCCTACAGACAGGGGGCAACGAGCAGTACTTC.

The V call is TRBV7-3, the J call TRBJ1-1; D is undetermined. The V gene's germline CDR1 is SGHTA and CDR2 FQGTGA. Trimming cost V 2 bases and J 1 base, with 8 bases left between them. This CDR3 spans 14 amino acids. CDR3 bases: TGTGCCAGCAGCTTACTGGGGTCGAACACTGAAGCTTTCTTT. Its translation is CASSLLGSNTEAFF.

This rearrangement joins TRBV6-9 to TRBJ2-1; TRBD2 aligns across 8 bases. CDR1 and CDR2 from the germline V gene are MNHGY and SVAAGI. After removal of 3 bases from V and 9 bases from J, the junction contained 13 bases not matched to a gene. This CDR3 is 16 amino acids long. The CDR3 is CASSYSGARGGGEQFF. CDR3 nucleotide sequence: TGTGCCAGCAGTTACTCCGGGGCCCGGGGGGGTGGTGAGCAGTTCTTC.

This clone has more than one count but fewer than ten. V gene TRBV6-5 combines with J gene TRBJ1-1; no clear D gene. V lost 2 bases, J lost 10 bases, and 8 bases lay in between. This CDR3 is built from 11 residues. Looked up from germline, CDR1 is MNHEY and CDR2 is SVGAGI. In DNA form, the CDR3 reads TGTGCCAGCAGTTACGGGGTTGGAGCTTTCTTT. Its translation: CASSYGVGAFF.

This clone appeared once. V and J are TRBV18 and TRBJ2-7; D call uncertain. This CDR3 spans 13 amino acids. V was clipped by 2 bases and J by 2 bases, with 7 bases between them. Germline V gene lookup returns CDR1 KGHSH and CDR2 LQKENI. The DNA for the CDR3 is TGTGCCAGCTCACCAAGCTTGACCTACGAGCAGTACTTC. Its translation is CASSPSLTYEQYF. The variable domain in full, completed from reference TRBV18 and TRBJ2-7, reads NAGVMQNPRHLVRRRGQEARLRCSPMKGHSHVYWYRQLPEEGLKFMVYLQKENIIDESGMPKERFSAEFPKEGPSILRIQQVVRGDSAAYFCASSPSLTYEQYFGPGTRLTVT.

This chain joins TRBV6-5 and TRBJ1-1; tentatively, D is TRBD1 (5 bases). In germline, CDR1 is MNHEY, CDR2 SVGAGI. V was pared by 2 bases and J by 7 bases, with 14 bases between. The CDR3 sequence is 14 residues long. CDR3 DNA sequence: TGTGCCAGCAGTTACGGAGGGGACCCTAATGAAGCTTTCTTT. This encodes CASSYGGDPNEAFF.

This clone was seen only once. The gene calls are TRBV7-6 and TRBJ2-7; D is ambiguous. This CDR3 is built from 15 residues. Trimming took 5 bases from V and 0 from J, leaving 14 bases between them. Germline V gives CDR1 SGHVS, CDR2 FNYEAQ. CDR3 sequence reads: CASSLEPYPSYEQYF. CDR3 coding DNA: TGTGCCAGCAGCCTGGAACCCTACCCCTCCTACGAGCAGTACTTC.

CDR3 sequence reads: CASSIRMEQFF. Written as DNA, the CDR3 is TGTGCCAGTAGTATTAGAATGGAGCAGTTCTTC. The gene calls are TRBV19 and TRBJ2-1; D not certain. Trimming pared 3 bases from V and 10 bases from J, leaving 7 bases between. The CDR3 loop spans 11 amino acids. Germline V gene lookup returns CDR1 LNHDA and CDR2 SQIVND (reference sequence).

The V call is TRBV29-1, the J call TRBJ2-5; D is uncertain. Trimming took off 7 bases at V and 1 base at J, with 16 bases between the two ends. This CDR3 contains 14 residues. Germline lookup yields CDR1 SQVTM and CDR2 ANQGSEA. The CDR3: CSAPVHLTQETQYF. The CDR3 coding sequence is TGCAGCGCCCCGGTACACCTTACCCAAGAGACCCAGTACTTC.

This clone was seen a single time. The chain employs TRBV14 and TRBJ2-2; 7 bases line up with TRBD1. V dropped 4 bases and J dropped 5; count of bases not matched to a gene: 7. The CDR3 length is 15 residues. CDR1 and CDR2 from the germline V gene are SGHDN and FVKESK. CDR3 residues: CASSRDSGVTGELFF. In DNA form, the CDR3 reads TGTGCCAGCAGCCGGGACAGTGGGGTAACCGGGGAGCTGTTTTTT.

The CDR3 reads CASSRLKTGPSGSSYEQYF. In nucleotides, the CDR3 is TGTGCCAGCAGCCGCCTGAAGACAGGGCCAAGCGGGAGCTCCTACGAGCAGTACTTC. The chain recombines TRBV28 with TRBJ2-7; tentative D call: TRBD2 (8 bases). Trimming removed 6 bases from V and 0 bases from J, with 27 bases in between. The CDR3 covers 19 residues. The germline gives CDR1 MDHEN, CDR2 SYDVKM.